This T cell receptor beta chain comes out of a study of blood T cell repertoires in COVID-19. Across the whole study: Specimens from acute and convalescent COVID-19 originated in the United States, Italy and Spain. In each case, the material was cDNA or gDNA derived from T cells, B-cell-depleted T cells, or PBMCs.

The ends were cut back, 8 bases at V and 1 base at J, with 14 bases in the middle. The CDR3 extends over 14 amino acids. Germline CDR1 is SGHTA and CDR2 is FQGNSA. In the original processing: Using reference gene primer amplification, nucleated cell counts were estimated. Clones were read by immunoSEQ multiplex PCR, and TCRdb kept only the in-frame ones, dropping some. V and J calls and clone size come straight from that table; D and trimming were deduced from the DNA. The sample contains some 73,000 clones, 85% of which appear only once. Sequenced input: peripheral blood. The V and J genes are TRBV7-2 and TRBJ1-1; D may be TRBD1 (6 bases). The TCR originated in an elderly woman with active or convalescent COVID-19. The CDR3 is CASSDRRANTEAFF. CDR3 DNA: TGTGCCAGCTCTGACAGGCGGGCGAACACTGAAGCTTTCTTT. Drawing the rest from reference TRBV7-2 and TRBJ1-1, the complete variable domain is GAGVSQSPSNKVTEKGKDVELRCDPISGHTALYWYRQSLGQGLEFLIYFQGNSAPDKSGLPSDRFSAERTGGSVSTLTIQRTQQEDSAVYLCASSDRRANTEAFFGQGTRLTVV.